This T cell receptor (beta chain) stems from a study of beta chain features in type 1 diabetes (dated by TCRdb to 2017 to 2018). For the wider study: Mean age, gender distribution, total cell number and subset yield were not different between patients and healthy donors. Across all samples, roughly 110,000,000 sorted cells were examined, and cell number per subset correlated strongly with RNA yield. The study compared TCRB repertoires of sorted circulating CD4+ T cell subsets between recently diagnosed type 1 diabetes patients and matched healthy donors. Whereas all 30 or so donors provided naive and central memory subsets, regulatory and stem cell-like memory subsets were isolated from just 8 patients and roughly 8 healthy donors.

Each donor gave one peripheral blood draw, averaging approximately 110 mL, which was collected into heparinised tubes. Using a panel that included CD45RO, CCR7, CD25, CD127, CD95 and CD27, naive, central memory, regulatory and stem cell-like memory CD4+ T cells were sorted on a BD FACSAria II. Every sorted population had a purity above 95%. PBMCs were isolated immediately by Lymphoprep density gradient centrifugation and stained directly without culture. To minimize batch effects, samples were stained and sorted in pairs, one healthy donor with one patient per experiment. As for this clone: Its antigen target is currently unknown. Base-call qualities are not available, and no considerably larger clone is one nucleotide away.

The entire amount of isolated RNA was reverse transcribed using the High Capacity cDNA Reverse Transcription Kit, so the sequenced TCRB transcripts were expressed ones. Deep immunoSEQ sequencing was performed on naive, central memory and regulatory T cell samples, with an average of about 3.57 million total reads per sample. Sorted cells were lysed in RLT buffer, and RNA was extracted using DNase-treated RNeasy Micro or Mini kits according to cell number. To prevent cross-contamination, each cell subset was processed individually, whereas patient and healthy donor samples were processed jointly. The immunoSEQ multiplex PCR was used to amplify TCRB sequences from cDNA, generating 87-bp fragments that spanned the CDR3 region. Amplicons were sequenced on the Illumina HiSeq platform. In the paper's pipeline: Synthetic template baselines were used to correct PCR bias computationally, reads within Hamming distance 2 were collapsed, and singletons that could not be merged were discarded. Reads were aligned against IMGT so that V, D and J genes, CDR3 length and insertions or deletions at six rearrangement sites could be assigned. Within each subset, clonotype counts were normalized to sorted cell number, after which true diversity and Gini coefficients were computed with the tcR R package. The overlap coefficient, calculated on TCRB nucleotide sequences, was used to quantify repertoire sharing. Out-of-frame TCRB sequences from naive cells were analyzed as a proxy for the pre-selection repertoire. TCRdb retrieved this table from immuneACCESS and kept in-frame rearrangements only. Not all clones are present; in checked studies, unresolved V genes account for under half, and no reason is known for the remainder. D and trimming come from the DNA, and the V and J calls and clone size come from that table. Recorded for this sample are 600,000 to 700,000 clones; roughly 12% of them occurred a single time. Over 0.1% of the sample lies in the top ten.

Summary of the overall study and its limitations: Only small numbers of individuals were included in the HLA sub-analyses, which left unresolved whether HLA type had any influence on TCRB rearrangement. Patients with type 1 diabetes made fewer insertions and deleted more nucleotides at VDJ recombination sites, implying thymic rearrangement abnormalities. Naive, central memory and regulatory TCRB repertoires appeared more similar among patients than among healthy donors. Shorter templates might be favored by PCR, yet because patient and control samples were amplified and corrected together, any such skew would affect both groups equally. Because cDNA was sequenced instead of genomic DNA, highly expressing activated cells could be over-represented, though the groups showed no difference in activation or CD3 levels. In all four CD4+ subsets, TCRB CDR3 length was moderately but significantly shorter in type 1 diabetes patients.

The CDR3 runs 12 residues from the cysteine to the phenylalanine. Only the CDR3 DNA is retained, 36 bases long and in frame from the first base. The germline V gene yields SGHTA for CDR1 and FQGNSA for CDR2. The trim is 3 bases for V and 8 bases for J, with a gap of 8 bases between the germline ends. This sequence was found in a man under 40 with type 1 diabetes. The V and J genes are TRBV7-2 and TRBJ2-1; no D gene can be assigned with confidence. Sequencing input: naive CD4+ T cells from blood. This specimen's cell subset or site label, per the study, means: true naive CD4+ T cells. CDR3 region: CASSLYLDEQFF. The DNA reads TGTGCCAGCAGCTTGTATCTAGATGAGCAGTTCTTC.